One sample yielded the 7 T cell receptor beta chains listed below, sequenced in a study of blood T cell repertoires in COVID-19. Assay used: immunoSEQ multiplex PCR; TCRdb lists only in-frame clones, some missing. The sample carries 350,000 to 450,000 clones, roughly 86% recorded once. Material: PBMCs or T cells enriched from blood (not recorded which). The receptors come from a woman in her 30s who had recovered from COVID-19.

As DNA, the CDR3 is TGTGCCAGCTCACCTCAGAGGGACAGGGCCAACGAGCAGTACTTC. Its translation is CASSPQRDRANEQYF. V and J are TRBV18 and TRBJ2-7, with TRBD1 identical over 9 bases. This CDR3 is 15 amino acids long. The trim removed 3 bases at V and 5 bases at J, leaving 8 bases unmatched. Per germline, CDR1 KGHSH and CDR2 LQKENI.

The chain joins TRBV3-1 (or the pseudogene TRBV3-2) to TRBJ1-6, with TRBD1 matching over 9 bases. V trimming: 0 bases; J trimming: 0 bases; junction bases outside the gene matches: 6. The CDR3 has 19 residues. Germline values: CDR1 LGHDT, CDR2 YNNKEL (reference sequence). The CDR3 protein is CASSQDLETGGSYNSPLHF. The DNA for the CDR3 is TGTGCCAGCAGCCAAGATCTGGAGACAGGGGGCTCCTATAATTCACCCCTCCACTTT.

The table lists this clone with a count of one. V usage is TRBV6-2 or TRBV6-3 and J usage is TRBJ1-5, with 8 positions matching TRBD1. The CDR3 length is 16 residues. CDR1 is MNHEY and CDR2 is SVGEGT in the germline V gene. Unmatched junction bases numbered 6, after V lost 5 bases and J lost 0 bases. In DNA, the CDR3 is TGTGCCAGCAGTACCCAGGACAGGGTTAGCAATCAGCCCCAGCATTTT. As protein: CASSTQDRVSNQPQHF.

The sample holds a few counts of this clone. The chain is built from TRBV5-4 and TRBJ2-7; D is uncertain. Trimming shortened V by 3 bases and J by 3 bases, and 13 bases separated the two germline ends. The CDR3 length is 14 residues. Germline V lookup: CDR1 SGHNT, CDR2 YYREEE (reference sequence). The CDR3 here is CASSSPDSHYEQYF. DNA for the CDR3: TGTGCCAGCAGCTCCCCCGACTCGCACTACGAGCAGTACTTC.

The rearrangement links TRBV10-1 to TRBJ2-1, with no clear D. CDR3 length: 12 amino acids. Germline V gene data show CDR1 as WNHNN and CDR2 as SYGVQD (reference sequence). The germline V and J ends were trimmed by 2 bases and 7 bases, with 6 bases remaining between them. The CDR3 loop is CASSEAENEQFF. The CDR3 DNA follows: TGCGCCAGCAGTGAGGCGGAGAATGAGCAGTTCTTC.

V is TRBV29-1 and J is TRBJ1-2; tentative D call: TRBD1 (6 bases). The V gene lost 0 bases and the J gene lost 5 bases, with 10 bases spanning the gap. This CDR3 is 13 amino acids long. The germline gives CDR1 SQVTM, CDR2 ANQGSEA. CDR3 amino acids: CSVEEPGTYGYTF. The DNA of the CDR3 is TGCAGCGTTGAAGAGCCCGGGACATATGGCTACACCTTC.

This clone was seen once. This sequence joins TRBV6-1 and TRBJ1-2, with D possibly matching TRBD1 (5 bases). CDR1 and CDR2 from the germline V gene are MNHNS and SASEGT. This CDR3 spans 15 amino acids. V lost 0 bases, J lost 3 bases, and 11 bases lay in between. The CDR3 here is CASSEALKGHYGYTF. CDR3 nucleotides: TGTGCCAGCAGTGAAGCGCTTAAGGGGCACTATGGCTACACCTTC.